This TCR beta chain was retrieved from a study of OX40 agonist ivuxolimab in advanced cancers. Study-level results: Those patients achieving a partial response at 0.1-3.0 mg/kg showed among the lowest clonal expansion. The investigators did not determine what antigen specificity the expanded peripheral T cells had.

The germline gives CDR1 LNHNV, CDR2 YYDKDF (reference sequence). The CDR3 length is 14 residues. Trimming took 1 base from V and 4 from J, leaving 10 bases between them. Generated by immunoSEQ multiplex PCR, the TCRdb table keeps only in-frame clones and is missing some. The sample yields 55,000 to 75,000 clones, 82% seen once. About this clone: Antigen specificity is unknown.

The source material was CD4+ or CD8+ T cells sorted from blood, sampled in a trial of the OX40 agonist ivuxolimab. This chain joins TRBV15 and TRBJ1-2; D not resolved. The source of this sequence is an adult with an advanced solid tumor such as melanoma, head and neck, liver or kidney cancer. CDR3 in DNA: TGTGCCACCAGCAGAGCCCTGGACTTCTATGGCTACACCTTC. As protein: CATSRALDFYGYTF.